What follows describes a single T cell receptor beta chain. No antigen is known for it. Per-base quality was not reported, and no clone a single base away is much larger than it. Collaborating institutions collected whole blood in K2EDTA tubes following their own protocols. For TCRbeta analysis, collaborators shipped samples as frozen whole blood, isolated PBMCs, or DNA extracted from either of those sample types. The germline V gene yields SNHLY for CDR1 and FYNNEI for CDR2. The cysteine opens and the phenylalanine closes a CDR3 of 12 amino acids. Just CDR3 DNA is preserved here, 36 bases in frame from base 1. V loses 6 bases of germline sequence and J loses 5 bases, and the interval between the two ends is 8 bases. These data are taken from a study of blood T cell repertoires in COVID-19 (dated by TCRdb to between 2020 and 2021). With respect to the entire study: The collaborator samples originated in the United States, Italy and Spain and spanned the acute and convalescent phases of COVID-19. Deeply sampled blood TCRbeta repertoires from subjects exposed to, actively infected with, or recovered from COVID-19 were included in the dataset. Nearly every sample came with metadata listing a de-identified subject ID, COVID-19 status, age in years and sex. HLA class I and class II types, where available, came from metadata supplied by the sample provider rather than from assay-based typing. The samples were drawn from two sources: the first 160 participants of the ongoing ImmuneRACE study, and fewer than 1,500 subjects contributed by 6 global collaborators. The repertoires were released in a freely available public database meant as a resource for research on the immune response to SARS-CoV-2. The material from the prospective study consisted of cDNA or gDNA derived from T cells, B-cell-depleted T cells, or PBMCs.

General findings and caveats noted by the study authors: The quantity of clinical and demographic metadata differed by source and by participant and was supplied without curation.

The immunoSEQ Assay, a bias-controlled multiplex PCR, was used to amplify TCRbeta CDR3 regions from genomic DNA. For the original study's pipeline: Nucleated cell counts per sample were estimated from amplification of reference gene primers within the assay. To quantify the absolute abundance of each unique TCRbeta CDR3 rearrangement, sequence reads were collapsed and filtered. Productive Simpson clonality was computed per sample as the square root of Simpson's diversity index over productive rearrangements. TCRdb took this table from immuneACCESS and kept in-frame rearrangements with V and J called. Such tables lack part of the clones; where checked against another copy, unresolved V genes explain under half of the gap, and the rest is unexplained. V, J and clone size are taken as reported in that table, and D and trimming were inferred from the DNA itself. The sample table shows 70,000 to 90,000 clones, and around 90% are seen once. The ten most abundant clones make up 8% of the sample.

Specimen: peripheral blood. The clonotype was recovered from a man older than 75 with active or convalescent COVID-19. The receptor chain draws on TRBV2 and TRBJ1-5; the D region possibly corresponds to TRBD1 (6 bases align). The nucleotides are TGTGCCAGCAGCAGGGGCGATCAGCCCCAGCATTTT. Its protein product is CASSRGDQPQHF.